What follows is one T cell receptor beta chain and its context. These data come from a study of blood T cell repertoires in COVID-19. Study information: The samples span acute and convalescent COVID-19 from the United States, Italy and Spain. PBMCs, B-cell-depleted T cells, or T cells provided the cDNA or gDNA that made up the material.

The CDR3 is made up of 15 amino acids. Per the germline V gene, CDR1 is MGHRA and CDR2 is YSYEKL. V lost 5 bases to trimming and J lost 4 bases; unmatched junction nucleotides: 6. In the study's own analysis: For nucleated cells, counts were estimated from reference gene primer amplification. Clones were sequenced by immunoSEQ multiplex PCR, and TCRdb holds only the in-frame ones, with some missing. For V, J and clone size, that table is used; D and trimming come from the DNA. The sample lists about 140,000 clones; 82% were seen once. Material: peripheral blood. The rearrangement uses TRBV4-1 and TRBJ2-2; 8 bases are shared with TRBD1. The sequence was collected from an elderly woman with acute or convalescent COVID-19. DNA for the CDR3: TGCGCCAGCAGCGGCCAGGGGGCCGTCACCGGGGAGCTGTTTTTT. Amino acid sequence: CASSGQGAVTGELFF.